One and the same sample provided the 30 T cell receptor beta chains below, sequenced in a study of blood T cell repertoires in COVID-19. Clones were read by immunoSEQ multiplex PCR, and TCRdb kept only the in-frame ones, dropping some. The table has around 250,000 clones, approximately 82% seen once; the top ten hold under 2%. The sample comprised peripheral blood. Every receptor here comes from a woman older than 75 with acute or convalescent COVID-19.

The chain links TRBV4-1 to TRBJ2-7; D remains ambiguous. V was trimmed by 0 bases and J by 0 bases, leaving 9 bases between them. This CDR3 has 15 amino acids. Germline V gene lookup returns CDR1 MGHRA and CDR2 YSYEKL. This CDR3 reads CASSQESRSSYEQYF. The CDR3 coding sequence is TGCGCCAGCAGCCAAGAGTCAAGGAGCTCCTACGAGCAGTACTTC.

CDR3 residues: CASGSTQGTGNYGYTF. The CDR3 nucleotides read TGTGCTAGTGGTTCCACACAAGGGACAGGGAACTATGGCTACACCTTC. The V call is TRBV12-5, the J call TRBJ1-2; TRBD1 matches 9 bases. Germline CDR1 reads LGHNT; CDR2 reads FRNRAP. The CDR3 runs to 16 residues. V lost 4 bases to trimming and J lost 2 bases; unmatched junction nucleotides: 8.

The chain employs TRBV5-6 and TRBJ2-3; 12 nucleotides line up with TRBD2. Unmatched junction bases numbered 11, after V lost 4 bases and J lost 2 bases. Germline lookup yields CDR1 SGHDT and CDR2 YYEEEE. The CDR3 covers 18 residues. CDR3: CASSITSGGPTYTDTQYF. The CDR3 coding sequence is TGTGCCAGCAGCATCACTAGCGGGGGGCCTACCTACACAGATACGCAGTATTTT.

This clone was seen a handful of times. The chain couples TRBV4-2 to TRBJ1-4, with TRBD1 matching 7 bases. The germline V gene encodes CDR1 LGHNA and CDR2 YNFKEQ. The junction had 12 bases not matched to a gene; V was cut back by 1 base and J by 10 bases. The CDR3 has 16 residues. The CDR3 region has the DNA TGTGCCAGCAGCCAAGGTGCGACAGGGACCTGGGCAAAACTGTTTTTT. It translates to CASSQGATGTWAKLFF.

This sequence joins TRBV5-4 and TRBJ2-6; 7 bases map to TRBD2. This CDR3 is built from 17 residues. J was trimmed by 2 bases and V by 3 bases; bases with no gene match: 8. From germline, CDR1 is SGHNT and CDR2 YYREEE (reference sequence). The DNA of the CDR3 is TGTGCCAGCAGCTACGGGACTAAGGTAGCTGGGGCCAACGTCCTGACTTTC. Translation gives CASSYGTKVAGANVLTF.

For the CDR3, the DNA is TGTGCCAGCAGCCACGGACATTCCTACGAGCAGTACTTC. Translated: CASSHGHSYEQYF. The chain links TRBV11-3 to TRBJ2-7; TRBD1 is a possible D gene (5 bases). Trimming took off 5 bases at V and 1 base at J, with 9 bases between the two ends. This CDR3 comprises 13 residues. Germline lookup yields CDR1 SGHNT and CDR2 YENEEA.

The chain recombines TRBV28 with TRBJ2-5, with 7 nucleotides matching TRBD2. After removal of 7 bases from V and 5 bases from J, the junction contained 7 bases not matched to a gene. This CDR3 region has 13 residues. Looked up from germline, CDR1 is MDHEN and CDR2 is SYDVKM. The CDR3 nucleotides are TGTGCCAGCAAGGGGAGGGTCGGGGAGACCCAGTACTTC. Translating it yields CASKGRVGETQYF. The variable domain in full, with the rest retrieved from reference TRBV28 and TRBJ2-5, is DVKVTQSSRYLVKRTGEKVFLECVQDMDHENMFWYRQDPGLGLRLIYFSYDVKMKEKGDIPEGYSVSREKKERFSLILESASTNQTSMYLCASKGRVGETQYFGPGTRLLVL.

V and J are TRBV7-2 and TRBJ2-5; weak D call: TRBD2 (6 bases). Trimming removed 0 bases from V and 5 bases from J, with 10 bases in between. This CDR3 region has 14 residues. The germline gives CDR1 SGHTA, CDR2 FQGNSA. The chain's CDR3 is CASSLAAGGETQYF. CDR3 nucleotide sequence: TGTGCCAGCAGCTTAGCGGCAGGAGGGGAGACCCAGTACTTC.

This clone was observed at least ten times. CDR3 in amino acids: CASSLASSGNSGNTIYF. The CDR3 DNA reads as TGTGCCAGCAGCTTAGCGAGTTCCGGGAACTCTGGAAACACCATATATTTT. This chain connects TRBV7-9 to TRBJ1-3; D not certain. V was cut by 0 bases and J by 0 bases, with 12 bases left in between. The CDR3 totals 17 residues. CDR1 is SEHNR and CDR2 is FQNEAQ in the germline V gene (reference sequence).

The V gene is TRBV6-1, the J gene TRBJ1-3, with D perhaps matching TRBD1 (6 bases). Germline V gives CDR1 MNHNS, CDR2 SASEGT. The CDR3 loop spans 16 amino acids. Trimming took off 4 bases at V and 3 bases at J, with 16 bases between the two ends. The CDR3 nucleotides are TGTGCCAGCAGTGGAGGGATGGGGGCCCGTGGAAACACCATATATTTT. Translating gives CASSGGMGARGNTIYF.

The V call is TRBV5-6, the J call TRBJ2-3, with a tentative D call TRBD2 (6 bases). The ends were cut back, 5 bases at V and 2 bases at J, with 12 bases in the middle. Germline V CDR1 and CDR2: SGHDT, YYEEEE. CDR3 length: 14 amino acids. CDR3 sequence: CASSERVNTDTQYF. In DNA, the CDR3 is TGTGCCAGCAGTGAGCGGGTAAACACAGATACGCAGTATTTT.

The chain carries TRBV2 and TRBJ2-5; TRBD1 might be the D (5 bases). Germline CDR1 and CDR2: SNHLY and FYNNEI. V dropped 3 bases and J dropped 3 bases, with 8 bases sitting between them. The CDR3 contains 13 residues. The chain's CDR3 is CASSDTREETQYF. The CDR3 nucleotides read TGTGCCAGCAGTGATACCAGGGAAGAGACCCAGTACTTC. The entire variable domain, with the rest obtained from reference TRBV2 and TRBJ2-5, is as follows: EPEVTQTPSHQVTQMGQEVILRCVPISNHLYFYWYRQILGQKVEFLVSFYNNEISEKSEIFDDQFSVERPDGSNFTLKIRSTKLEDSAMYFCASSDTREETQYFGPGTRLLVL.

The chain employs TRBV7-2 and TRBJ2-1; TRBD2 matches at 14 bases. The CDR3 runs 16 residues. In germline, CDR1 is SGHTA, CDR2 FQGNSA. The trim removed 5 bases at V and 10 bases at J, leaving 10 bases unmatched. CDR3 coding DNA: TGTGCCAGCAGCGTCGGGACTAGCGGGAGCAAGGGAGAGCAGTTCTTC. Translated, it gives CASSVGTSGSKGEQFF.

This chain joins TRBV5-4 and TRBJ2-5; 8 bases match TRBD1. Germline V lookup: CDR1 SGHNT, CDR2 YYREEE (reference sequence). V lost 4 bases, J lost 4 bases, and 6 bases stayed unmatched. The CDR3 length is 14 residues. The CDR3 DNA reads TGTGCCAGCAGCCGGACAGGGCAGGGAGAGACCCAGTACTTC. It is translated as CASSRTGQGETQYF.

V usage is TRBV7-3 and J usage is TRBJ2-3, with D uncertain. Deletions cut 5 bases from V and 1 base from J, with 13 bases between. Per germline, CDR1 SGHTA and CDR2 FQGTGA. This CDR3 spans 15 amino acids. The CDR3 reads CASSPGRYGTDTQYF. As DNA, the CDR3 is TGTGCCAGCAGCCCTGGGCGATACGGCACAGATACGCAGTATTTT. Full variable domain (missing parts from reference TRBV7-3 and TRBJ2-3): GAGVSQTPSNKVTEKGKYVELRCDPISGHTALYWYRQSLGQGPEFLIYFQGTGAADDSGLPNDRFFAVRPEGSVSTLKIQRTERGDSAVYLCASSPGRYGTDTQYFGPGTRLTVL.

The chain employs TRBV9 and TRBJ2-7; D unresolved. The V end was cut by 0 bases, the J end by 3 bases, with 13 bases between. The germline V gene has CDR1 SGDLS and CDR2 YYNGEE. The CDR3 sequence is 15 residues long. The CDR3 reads CASSVAFSSSYEQYF. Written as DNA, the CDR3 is TGTGCCAGCAGCGTAGCTTTTAGCTCTAGCTACGAGCAGTACTTC.

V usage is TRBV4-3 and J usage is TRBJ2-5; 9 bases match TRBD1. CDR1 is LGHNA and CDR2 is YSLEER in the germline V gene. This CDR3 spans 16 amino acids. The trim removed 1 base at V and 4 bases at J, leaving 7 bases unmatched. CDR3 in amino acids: CASSQVGDRERETQYF. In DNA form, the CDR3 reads TGCGCCAGCAGCCAAGTCGGGGACAGGGAGAGAGAGACCCAGTACTTC.

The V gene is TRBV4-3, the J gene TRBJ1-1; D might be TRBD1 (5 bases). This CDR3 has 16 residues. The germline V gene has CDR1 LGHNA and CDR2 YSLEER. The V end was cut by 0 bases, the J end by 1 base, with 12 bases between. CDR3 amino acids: CASSQDVLGENTEAFF. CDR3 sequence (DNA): TGCGCCAGCAGCCAAGATGTCTTAGGGGAGAACACTGAAGCTTTCTTT.

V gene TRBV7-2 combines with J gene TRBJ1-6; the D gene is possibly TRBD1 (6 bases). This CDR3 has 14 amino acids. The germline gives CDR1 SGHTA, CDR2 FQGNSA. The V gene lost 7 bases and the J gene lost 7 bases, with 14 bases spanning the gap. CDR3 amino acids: CASTADRANSPLHF. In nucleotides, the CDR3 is TGTGCCAGCACCGCGGACAGAGCAAATTCACCCCTCCACTTT.

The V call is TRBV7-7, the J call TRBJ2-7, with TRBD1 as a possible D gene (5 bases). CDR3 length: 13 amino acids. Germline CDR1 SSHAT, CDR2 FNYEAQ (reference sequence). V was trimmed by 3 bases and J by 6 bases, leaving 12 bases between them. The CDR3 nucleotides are TGTGCCAGCAGCTTTCAGGGATCGGGCGAGCAGTACTTC. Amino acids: CASSFQGSGEQYF.

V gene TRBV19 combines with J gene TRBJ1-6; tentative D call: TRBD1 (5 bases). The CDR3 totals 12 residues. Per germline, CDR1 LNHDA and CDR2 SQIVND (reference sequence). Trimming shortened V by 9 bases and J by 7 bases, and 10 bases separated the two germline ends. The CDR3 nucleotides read TGTGCCAGCCGAACAGGAAATTCACCCCTCCACTTT. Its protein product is CASRTGNSPLHF.

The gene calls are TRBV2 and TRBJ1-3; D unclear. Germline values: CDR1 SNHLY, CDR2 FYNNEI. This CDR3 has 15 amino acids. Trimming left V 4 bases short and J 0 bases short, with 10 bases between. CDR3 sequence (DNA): TGTGCCAGCAGTGGAGAGTTACTCTCTGGAAACACCATATATTTT. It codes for CASSGELLSGNTIYF.

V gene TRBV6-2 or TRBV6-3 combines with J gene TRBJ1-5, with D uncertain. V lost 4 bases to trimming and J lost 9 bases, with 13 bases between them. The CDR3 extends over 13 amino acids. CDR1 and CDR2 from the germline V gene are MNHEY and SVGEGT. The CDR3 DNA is TGTGCCAGCAGTTCATCGCCGCGGTCGCCCCAGCATTTT. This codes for CASSSSPRSPQHF.

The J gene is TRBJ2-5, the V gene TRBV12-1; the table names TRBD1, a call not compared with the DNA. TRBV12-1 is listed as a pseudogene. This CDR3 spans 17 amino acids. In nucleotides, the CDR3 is TGTGCCAGCAGCGACAGACCGGACAGGGCTCGCGGAGAGACCCAGTACTTC. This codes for CASSDRPDRARGETQYF.

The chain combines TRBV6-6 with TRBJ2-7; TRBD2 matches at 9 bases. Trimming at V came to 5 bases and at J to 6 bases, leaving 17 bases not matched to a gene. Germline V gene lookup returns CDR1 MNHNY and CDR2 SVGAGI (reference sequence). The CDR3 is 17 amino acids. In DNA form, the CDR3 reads TGTGCCAGCAGTCCACGACTCGCGGGAGGGCCCCTTGGCGAGCAGTACTTC. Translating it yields CASSPRLAGGPLGEQYF.

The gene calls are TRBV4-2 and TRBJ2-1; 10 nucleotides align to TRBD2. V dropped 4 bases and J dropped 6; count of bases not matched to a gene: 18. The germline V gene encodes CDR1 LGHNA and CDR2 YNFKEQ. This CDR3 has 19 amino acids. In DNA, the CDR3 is TGTGCCAGCAGCCCTCATTTTGTTAGCGGGGGGTCCCAAACCAATGAGCAGTTCTTC. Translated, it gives CASSPHFVSGGSQTNEQFF.

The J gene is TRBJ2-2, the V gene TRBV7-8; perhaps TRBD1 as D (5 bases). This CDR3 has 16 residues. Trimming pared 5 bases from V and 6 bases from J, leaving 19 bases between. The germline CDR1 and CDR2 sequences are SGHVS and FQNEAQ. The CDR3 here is CASSDQGRVAAGELFF. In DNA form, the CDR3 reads TGTGCCAGCAGCGACCAGGGTAGAGTGGCGGCCGGGGAGCTGTTTTTT.

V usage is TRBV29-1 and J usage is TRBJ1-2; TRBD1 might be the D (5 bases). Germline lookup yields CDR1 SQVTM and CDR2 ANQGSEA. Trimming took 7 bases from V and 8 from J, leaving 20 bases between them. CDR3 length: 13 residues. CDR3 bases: TGCAGCGGATGGAAGACAGACCCTTTGGGCTACACCTTC. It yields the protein CSGWKTDPLGYTF.

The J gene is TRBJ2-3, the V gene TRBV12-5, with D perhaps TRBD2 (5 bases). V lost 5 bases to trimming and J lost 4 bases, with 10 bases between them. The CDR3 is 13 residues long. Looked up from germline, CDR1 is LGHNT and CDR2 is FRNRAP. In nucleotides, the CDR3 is TGTGCTAGTGGTGGGCTAGCTGCAGATACGCAGTATTTT. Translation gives CASGGLAADTQYF.

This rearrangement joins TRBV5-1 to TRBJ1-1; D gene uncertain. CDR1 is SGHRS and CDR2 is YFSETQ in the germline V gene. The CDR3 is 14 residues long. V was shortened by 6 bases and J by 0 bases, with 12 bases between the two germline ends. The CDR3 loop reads CASKSEAMNTEAFF. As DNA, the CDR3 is TGCGCCAGCAAGTCGGAAGCGATGAACACTGAAGCTTTCTTT.